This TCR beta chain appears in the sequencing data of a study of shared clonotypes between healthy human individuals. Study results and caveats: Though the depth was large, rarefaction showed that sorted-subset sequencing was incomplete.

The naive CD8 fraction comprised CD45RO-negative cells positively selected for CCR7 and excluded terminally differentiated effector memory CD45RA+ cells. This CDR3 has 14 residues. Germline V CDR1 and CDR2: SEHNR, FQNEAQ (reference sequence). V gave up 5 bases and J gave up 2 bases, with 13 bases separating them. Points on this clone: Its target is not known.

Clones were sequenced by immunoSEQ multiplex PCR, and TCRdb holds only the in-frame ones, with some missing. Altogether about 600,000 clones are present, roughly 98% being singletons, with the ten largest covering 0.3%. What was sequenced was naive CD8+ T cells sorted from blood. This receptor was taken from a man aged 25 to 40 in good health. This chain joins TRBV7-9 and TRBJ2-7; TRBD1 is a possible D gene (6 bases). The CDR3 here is CASSPSDRTYEQYF. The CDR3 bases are TGTGCCAGCAGCCCATCGGACAGAACCTACGAGCAGTACTTC.